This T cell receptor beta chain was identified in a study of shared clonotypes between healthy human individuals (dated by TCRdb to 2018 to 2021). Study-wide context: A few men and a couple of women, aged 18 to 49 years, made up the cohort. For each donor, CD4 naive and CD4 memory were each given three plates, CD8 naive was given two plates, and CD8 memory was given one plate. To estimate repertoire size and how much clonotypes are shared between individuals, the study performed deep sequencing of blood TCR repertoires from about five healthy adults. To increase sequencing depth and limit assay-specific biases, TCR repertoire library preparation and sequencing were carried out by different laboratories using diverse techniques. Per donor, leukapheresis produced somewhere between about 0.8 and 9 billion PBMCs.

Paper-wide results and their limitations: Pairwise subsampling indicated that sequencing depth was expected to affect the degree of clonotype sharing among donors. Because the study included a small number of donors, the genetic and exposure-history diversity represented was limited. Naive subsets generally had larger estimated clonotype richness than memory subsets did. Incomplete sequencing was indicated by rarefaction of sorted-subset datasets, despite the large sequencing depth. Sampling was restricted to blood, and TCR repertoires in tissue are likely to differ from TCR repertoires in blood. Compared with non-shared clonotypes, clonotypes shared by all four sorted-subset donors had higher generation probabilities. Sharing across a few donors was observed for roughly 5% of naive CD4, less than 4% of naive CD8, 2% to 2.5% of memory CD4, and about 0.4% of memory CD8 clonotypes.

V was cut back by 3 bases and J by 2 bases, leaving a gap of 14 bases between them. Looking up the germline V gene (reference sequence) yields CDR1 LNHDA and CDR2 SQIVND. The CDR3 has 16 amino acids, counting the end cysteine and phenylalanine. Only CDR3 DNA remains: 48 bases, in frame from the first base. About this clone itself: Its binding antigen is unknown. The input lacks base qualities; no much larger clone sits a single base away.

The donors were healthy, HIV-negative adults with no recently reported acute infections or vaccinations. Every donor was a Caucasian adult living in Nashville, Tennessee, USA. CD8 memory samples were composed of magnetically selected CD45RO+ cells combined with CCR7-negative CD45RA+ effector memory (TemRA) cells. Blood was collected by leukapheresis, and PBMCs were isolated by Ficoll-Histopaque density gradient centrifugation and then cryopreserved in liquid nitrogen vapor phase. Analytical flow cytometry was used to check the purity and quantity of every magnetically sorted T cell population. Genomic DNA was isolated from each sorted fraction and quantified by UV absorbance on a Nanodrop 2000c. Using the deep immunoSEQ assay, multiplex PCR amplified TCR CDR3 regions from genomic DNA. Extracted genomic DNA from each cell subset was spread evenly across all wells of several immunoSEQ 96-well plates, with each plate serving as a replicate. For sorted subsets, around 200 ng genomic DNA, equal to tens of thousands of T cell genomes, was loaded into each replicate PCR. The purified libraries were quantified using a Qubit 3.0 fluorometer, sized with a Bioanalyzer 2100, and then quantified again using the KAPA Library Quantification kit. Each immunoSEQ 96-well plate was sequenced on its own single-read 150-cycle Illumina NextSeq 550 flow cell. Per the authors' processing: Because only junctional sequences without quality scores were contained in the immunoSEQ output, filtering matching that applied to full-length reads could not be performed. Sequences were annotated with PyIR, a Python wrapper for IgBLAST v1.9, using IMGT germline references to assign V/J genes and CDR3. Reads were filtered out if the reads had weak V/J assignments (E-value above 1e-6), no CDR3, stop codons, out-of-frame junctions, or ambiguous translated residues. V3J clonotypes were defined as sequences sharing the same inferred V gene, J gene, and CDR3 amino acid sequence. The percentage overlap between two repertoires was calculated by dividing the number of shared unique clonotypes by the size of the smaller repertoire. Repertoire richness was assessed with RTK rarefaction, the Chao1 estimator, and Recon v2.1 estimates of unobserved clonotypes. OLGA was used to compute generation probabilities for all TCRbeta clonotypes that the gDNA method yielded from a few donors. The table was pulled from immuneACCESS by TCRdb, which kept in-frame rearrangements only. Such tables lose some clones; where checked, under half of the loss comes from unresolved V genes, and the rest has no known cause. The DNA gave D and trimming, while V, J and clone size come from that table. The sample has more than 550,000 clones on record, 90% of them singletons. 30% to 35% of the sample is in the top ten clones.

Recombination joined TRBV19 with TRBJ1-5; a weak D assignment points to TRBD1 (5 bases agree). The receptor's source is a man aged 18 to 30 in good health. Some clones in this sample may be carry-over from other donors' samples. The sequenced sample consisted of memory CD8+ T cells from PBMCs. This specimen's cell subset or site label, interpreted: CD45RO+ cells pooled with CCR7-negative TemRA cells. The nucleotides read TGTGCCAGTAGTATCCTCCGGGACGGACGCAATCAGCCCCAGCATTTT. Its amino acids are CASSILRDGRNQPQHF.